This T cell receptor beta chain was obtained from a study of cytomegalovirus exposure and HLA in healthy donors. The study's findings and limits: In a later analysis, TCR beta V- and J-gene trimming was associated with a missense DCLRE1C variant.

Researchers ran the PCR with 60 Vbeta and 13 Jbeta primers. The table came from immunoSEQ multiplex PCR; TCRdb's copy has only in-frame clones and leaves some out. The sample has about 150,000 clones; about 70% are singletons. This CDR3 comprises 14 residues. J gave up 1 base and V 4 bases, and 1 base lay outside the gene matches. The germline gives CDR1 SGHRS, CDR2 YFSETQ. As regards this clone: Its antigen is not identified.

This receptor was identified in an older woman in good health and CMV-seropositive. V gene TRBV5-1 combines with J gene TRBJ2-2, with 7 bases fitting TRBD2. Sequencing was done on a sample of PBMCs. CDR3: CASSVAGNTGELFF. CDR3 coding DNA: TGCGCCAGCAGCGTAGCGGGGAACACCGGGGAGCTGTTTTTT.